Below are 8 T cell receptor beta chains sequenced from a single sample in a study of T-cell memory formation after mild COVID-19. TCRdb used MiXCR to reprocess the 5' RACE reads, holding one entry per CDR3 protein. This sample has roughly 620,000 distinct CDR3 sequences; roughly 17% occur once, and the top ten carry about 12%. Sequencing was performed on PBMCs or a T cell subset sorted from them (not recorded which). Receptor source: an adult woman who had mild COVID-19 (a few samples of this study predate the infection). Cell type and time point are not known.

The J gene is TRBJ2-2, the V gene TRBV12-3 or TRBV12-4; D is uncertain. Trimming left V 6 bases short and J 5 bases short, with 16 bases between. CDR3 size: 15 residues. CDR3 sequence: CASRAGRSPTGELFF. CDR3 in DNA: TGTGCCAGCAGGGCTGGGCGGAGCCCTACCGGGGAGCTGTTTTTT.

The chain is built from TRBV18 and TRBJ2-3; D remains unclear. Germline V gives CDR1 KGHSH, CDR2 LQKENI. Trimming removed 2 bases at V and 0 bases at J, with 12 bases between. The CDR3 totals 16 residues. CDR3 amino acids: CASSPMSRASTDTQYF. The CDR3 DNA reads TGTGCCAGCTCACCAATGAGTCGCGCCAGCACAGATACGCAGTATTTT.

The chain links TRBV5-1 to TRBJ2-1; 9 nucleotides align to TRBD2. Trimming removed 0 bases from V and 7 bases from J; junction bases left unmatched: 8. The CDR3 is 16 amino acids. The germline CDR1 and CDR2 sequences are SGHRS and YFSETQ. DNA of the CDR3: TGCGCCAGCAGCTTGGGTCTTAGCGGGGGTGAAAATGAGCAGTTCTTC. It encodes CASSLGLSGGENEQFF. Full variable domain (remainder filled in from reference TRBV5-1 and TRBJ2-1): KAGVTQTPRYLIKTRGQQVTLSCSPISGHRSVSWYQQTPGQGLQFLFEYFSETQRNKGNFPGRFSGRQFSNSRSEMNVSTLELGDSALYLCASSLGLSGGENEQFFGPGTRLTVL.

This clonotype was observed a handful of times. V gene TRBV6-5 combines with J gene TRBJ2-1; 9 nucleotides match TRBD2. This CDR3 is 15 amino acids long. Germline CDR1 is MNHEY and CDR2 is SVGAGI. Trimming removed 7 bases from V and 1 base from J; junction bases left unmatched: 5. The CDR3: CASTDSGRSYNEQFF. CDR3 in DNA: TGTGCCAGCACCGATAGCGGGAGATCCTACAATGAGCAGTTCTTC.

The rearrangement links TRBV20-1 to TRBJ2-3, with D tentatively TRBD2 (6 bases). V lost 2 bases and J lost 4, with 22 bases in between. This CDR3 spans 17 amino acids. Germline V lookup: CDR1 DFQATT, CDR2 SNEGSKA (reference sequence). CDR3 in amino acids: CSARTAFGRGRADTQYF. CDR3 DNA sequence: TGCAGTGCTAGAACTGCCTTTGGGCGGGGAAGAGCAGATACGCAGTATTTT.

J is TRBJ2-7 and V is TRBV12-3 or TRBV12-4; D gene unclear. This CDR3 has 15 amino acids. V lost 5 bases, J lost 1 base, and 15 bases lay in between. As DNA, the CDR3 is TGTGCCAGCAGTCCCGGCGAACCGCCTTCCTACGAGCAGTACTTC. It codes for CASSPGEPPSYEQYF.

V gene TRBV20-1 combines with J gene TRBJ2-5, with TRBD2 as a possible D gene (5 bases). Trimming shortened V by 6 bases and J by 4 bases, and 12 bases separated the two germline ends. The CDR3 has 12 amino acids. The germline V gene encodes CDR1 DFQATT and CDR2 SNEGSKA (reference sequence). The DNA for the CDR3 is TGCAGTGCAGGGAGATTAGGAGAGACCCAGTACTTC. Its protein product is CSAGRLGETQYF.

This clonotype was detected a few times. This chain connects TRBV11-2 to TRBJ2-5, with 9 nucleotides matching TRBD1. CDR1 is SGHAT and CDR2 is FQNNGV in the germline V gene. The CDR3 runs to 16 residues. The V and J ends lost 1 base and 5 bases, in that order; junction bases with no gene match: 8. The CDR3 bases are TGTGCCAGCAGCTTAGTAACAGGGGGCGAGGTGGAGACCCAGTACTTC. Amino acids: CASSLVTGGEVETQYF.